What follows describes a single T cell receptor beta chain. Its antigen is undetermined. This specimen comes from a study of T cell responses to AZD1222 COVID-19 vaccine. Findings and caveats of the study: Across the whole spike, CD4 TCRs peaked at regions 160-218 and 743-854.

Sequencing was performed with immunoSEQ multiplex PCR; in TCRdb, only in-frame clones are kept and a portion is missing. This sample has under 200,000 clones, with roughly 91% found just once. Germline V lookup: CDR1 MNHEY, CDR2 SMNVEV (reference sequence). The CDR3 covers 17 residues. Trimming took 5 bases from V and 0 from J, leaving 14 bases between them. This chain uses TRBV27 with TRBJ1-6; D gene ambiguous. This specimen was peripheral blood, taken on day 0 of AZD1222 vaccination. The sequence was collected from an adult in good health. The CDR3 spells CASSTDSLSSYNSPLHF. DNA of the CDR3: TGTGCCAGCAGTACGGACTCCTTAAGCTCCTATAATTCACCCCTCCACTTT.